The 2 T cell receptor beta chains listed next were all sequenced from one sample in a study of T cell repertoires in cytomegalovirus infection. No antigen has been assigned to these receptors. TCRdb itself ran the reads through MiXCR, one entry per CDR3 protein. The sample includes 830,000 or so distinct CDR3 sequences, about 30% of them seen just once. The sample consisted of cultured CD8+ T cells from PBMCs, taken from culture after CMV antigen stimulation. These receptors all stem from a human donor in good health (CMV status not recorded). Some clones in this sample may be carry-over from other donors' samples.

The table lists this clonotype with a few counts. The rearrangement links TRBV28 to TRBJ2-1, with 11 bases aligning to TRBD2. Germline V gene sequence: CDR1 MDHEN, CDR2 SYDVKM. Trimming removed 2 bases from V and 5 bases from J; junction bases left unmatched: 2. This CDR3 has 15 amino acids. In DNA form, the CDR3 reads TGTGCCAGCAGTTTACGACTAGCGGGGAACAATGAGCAGTTCTTC. Translation gives CASSLRLAGNNEQFF.

CDR3 sequence (DNA): TGTGCCAGCAGCTACCCCCAGGGGGCGGCTGGCTACACCTTC. Translated, it gives CASSYPQGAAGYTF. The chain couples TRBV6-6 to TRBJ1-2; 8 nucleotides align to TRBD1. Germline lookup yields CDR1 MNHNY and CDR2 SVGAGI (reference sequence). CDR3 length equals 14 residues. V was pared by 6 bases and J by 7 bases, with 10 bases of the junction left unmatched.